This record covers a single T cell receptor (beta chain). Its specificity is unknown. This entry belongs to a study of vaccination and CD4 T cells after COVID-19. Study at large: Six males and four females, two Hispanic, made up the convalescents. Participants were administered two doses of either the BNT162b2 or the mRNA-1273 vaccine. Cells were stimulated with overlapping spike peptide pools from SARS-CoV-2, HCoV-NL63, HCoV-OC43 and HCoV-229E. Study-wide points: Spike mono-reactivity was the property of 304 of 307 vaccine-specific clones in convalescent patients.

This CDR3 region has 16 residues. Germline CDR1 is LNHDA and CDR2 is SQIVND (reference sequence). V gave up 7 bases and J gave up 5 bases; unmatched junction bases: 13. Sequenced with the Oncomine TCR Beta short-read assay was DNA taken from cultured CD4+ T cells. TCRdb used MiXCR to reprocess the PCR reads, holding one entry per CDR3 protein. This table has roughly 20,000 distinct CDR3 sequences, around a third appearing once. As for treatment: roughly 11-day PBMC culture with coronavirus spike peptide pools or control peptides (ViraFEST assay). What was sequenced was cultured CD4+ T cells from blood. This sequence joins TRBV19 and TRBJ2-2; 7 positions match TRBD2. This TCR derives from a human donor with COVID-19. In DNA, the CDR3 is TGTGCCAGTACCCTCACAGCTGGACTAGTTACCGGGGAGCTGTTTTTT. Amino acid sequence: CASTLTAGLVTGELFF.